This TCR beta chain emerged from a study of T cell responses to AZD1222 COVID-19 vaccine. Whole-study context: Analysis merged second doses at about 4 or about 12 weeks.

Study results and limitations: Baseline seropositivity occurred in only six AZD1222 recipients. The study sampled repertoires only after the peak T cell response.

The protocol was immunoSEQ multiplex PCR, while the TCRdb copy is restricted to in-frame clones and leaves out a portion. Among just under 90,000 clones listed, roughly 90% were seen once. Note on this clone: Antigen specificity is unknown.

This CDR3 has 18 residues. Germline CDR1 is GTSNPN and CDR2 is SVGIG (reference sequence). V dropped 0 bases and J dropped 0 bases, with 17 bases sitting between them. The material was peripheral blood, obtained on day 0 of AZD1222 vaccination. The gene calls are TRBV30 and TRBJ2-2; D is perhaps TRBD1 (5 bases). The clonotype comes from an adult in good health. CDR3 nucleotides: TGTGCCTGGAGTGTTCCCCGCGGCAGGGCCCCGAACACCGGGGAGCTGTTTTTT. The encoded protein is CAWSVPRGRAPNTGELFF.